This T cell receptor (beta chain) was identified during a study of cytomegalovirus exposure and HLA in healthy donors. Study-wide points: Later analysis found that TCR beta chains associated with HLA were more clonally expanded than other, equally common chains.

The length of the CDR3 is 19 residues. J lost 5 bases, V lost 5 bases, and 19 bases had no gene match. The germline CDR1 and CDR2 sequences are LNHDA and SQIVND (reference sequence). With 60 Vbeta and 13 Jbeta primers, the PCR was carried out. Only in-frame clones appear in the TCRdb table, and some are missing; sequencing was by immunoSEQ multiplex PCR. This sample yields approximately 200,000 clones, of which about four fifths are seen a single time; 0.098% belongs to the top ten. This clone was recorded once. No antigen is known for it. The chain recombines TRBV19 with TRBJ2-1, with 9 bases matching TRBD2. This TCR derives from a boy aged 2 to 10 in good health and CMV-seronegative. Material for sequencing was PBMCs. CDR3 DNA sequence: TGTGCCAGTAGTTCCCGGGCGTGGGTGACTAGCGGCGACCACAATGAGCAGTTCTTC. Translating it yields CASSSRAWVTSGDHNEQFF.